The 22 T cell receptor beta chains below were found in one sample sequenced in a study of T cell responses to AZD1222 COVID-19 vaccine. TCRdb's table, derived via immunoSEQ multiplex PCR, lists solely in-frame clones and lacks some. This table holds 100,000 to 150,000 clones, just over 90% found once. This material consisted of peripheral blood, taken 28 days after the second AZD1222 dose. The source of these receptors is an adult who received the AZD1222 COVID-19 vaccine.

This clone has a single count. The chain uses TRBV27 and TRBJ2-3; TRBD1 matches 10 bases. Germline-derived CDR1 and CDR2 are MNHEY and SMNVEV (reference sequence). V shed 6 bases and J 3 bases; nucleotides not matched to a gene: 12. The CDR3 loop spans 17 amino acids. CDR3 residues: CASRHSPDRGITDTQYF. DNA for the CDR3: TGTGCCAGCAGGCATTCCCCGGACAGGGGGATTACAGATACGCAGTATTTT.

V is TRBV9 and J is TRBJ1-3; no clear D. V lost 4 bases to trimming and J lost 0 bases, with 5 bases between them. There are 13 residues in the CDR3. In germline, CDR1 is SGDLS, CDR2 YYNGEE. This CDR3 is CASSRISGNTIYF. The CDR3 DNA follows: TGTGCCAGCAGCCGGATCTCTGGAAACACCATATATTTT.

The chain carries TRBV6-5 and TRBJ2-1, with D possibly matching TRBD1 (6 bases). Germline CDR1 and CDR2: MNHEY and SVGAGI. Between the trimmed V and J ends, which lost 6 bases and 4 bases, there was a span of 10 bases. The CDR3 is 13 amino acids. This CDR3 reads CASSRTVYNEQFF. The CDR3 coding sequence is TGTGCCAGCAGCCGGACAGTTTACAATGAGCAGTTCTTC.

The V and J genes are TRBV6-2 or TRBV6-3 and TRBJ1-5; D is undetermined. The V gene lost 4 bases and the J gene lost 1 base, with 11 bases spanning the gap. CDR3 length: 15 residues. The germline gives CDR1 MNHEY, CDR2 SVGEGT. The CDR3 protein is CASSFRAGSNQPQHF. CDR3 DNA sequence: TGTGCCAGCAGTTTTCGGGCAGGAAGCAATCAGCCCCAGCATTTT.

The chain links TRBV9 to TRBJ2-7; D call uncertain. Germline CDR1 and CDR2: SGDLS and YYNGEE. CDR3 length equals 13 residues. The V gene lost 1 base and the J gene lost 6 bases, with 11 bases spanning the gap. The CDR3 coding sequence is TGTGCCAGCAGCGTACGGTCAGGAGCCGAGCAGTACTTC. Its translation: CASSVRSGAEQYF.

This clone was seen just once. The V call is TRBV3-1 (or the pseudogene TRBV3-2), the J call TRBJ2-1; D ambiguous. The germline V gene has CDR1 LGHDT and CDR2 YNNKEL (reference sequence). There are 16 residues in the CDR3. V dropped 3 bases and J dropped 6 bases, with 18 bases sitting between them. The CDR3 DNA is TGTGCCAGCAGCCAGGATCTAGGGCTGGGCGGCAATGAGCAGTTCTTC. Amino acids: CASSQDLGLGGNEQFF.

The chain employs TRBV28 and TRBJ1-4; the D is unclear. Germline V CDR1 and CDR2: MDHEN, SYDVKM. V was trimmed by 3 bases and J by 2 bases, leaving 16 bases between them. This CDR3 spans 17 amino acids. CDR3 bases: TGTGCCAGCAGTTTCCTTAGATGGGGATCTACTAATGAAAAACTGTTTTTT. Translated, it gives CASSFLRWGSTNEKLFF.

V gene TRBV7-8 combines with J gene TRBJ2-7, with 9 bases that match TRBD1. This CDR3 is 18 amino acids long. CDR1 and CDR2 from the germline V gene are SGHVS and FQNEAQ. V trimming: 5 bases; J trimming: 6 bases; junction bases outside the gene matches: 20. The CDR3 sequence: CASSLYSYYRDRVREQYF. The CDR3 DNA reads TGTGCCAGCAGCCTCTATTCCTACTACCGGGACAGGGTACGCGAGCAGTACTTC.

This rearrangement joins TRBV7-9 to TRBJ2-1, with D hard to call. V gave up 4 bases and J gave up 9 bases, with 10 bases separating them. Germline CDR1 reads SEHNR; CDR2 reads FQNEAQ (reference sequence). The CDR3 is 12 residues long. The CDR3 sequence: CASSSDTGEQFF. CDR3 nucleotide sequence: TGTGCCAGCAGCTCAGACACGGGTGAGCAGTTCTTC.

The CDR3 DNA reads TGTGCCAGCAGCGGTGGGACTAGCGGGATTAACAATGAGCAGTTCTTC. Protein product: CASSGGTSGINNEQFF. The chain uses TRBV11-3 and TRBJ2-1, with 13 bases aligning to TRBD2. The CDR3 is made up of 16 amino acids. Germline CDR1 and CDR2: SGHNT and YENEEA. V trimming: 5 bases; J trimming: 5 bases; junction bases outside the gene matches: 6.

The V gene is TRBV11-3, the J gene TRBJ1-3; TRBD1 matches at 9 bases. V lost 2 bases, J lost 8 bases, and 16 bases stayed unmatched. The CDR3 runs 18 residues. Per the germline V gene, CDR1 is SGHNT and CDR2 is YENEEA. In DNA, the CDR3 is TGTGCCAGCAGCTTAATGGGGGACGTACAGGGGGCTCGGTACACCATATATTTT. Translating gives CASSLMGDVQGARYTIYF.

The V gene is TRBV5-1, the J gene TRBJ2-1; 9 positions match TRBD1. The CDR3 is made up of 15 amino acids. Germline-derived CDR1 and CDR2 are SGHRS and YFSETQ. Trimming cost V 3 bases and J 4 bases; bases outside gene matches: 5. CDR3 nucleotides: TGCGCCAGCAGCTCCGGGACAGGGATTTACAATGAGCAGTTCTTC. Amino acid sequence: CASSSGTGIYNEQFF.

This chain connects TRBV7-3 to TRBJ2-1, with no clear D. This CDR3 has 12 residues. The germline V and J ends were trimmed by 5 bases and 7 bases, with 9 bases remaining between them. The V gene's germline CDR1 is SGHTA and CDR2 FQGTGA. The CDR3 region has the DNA TGTGCCAGCAGCCCTGTTGGGAATGAGCAGTTCTTC. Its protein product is CASSPVGNEQFF.

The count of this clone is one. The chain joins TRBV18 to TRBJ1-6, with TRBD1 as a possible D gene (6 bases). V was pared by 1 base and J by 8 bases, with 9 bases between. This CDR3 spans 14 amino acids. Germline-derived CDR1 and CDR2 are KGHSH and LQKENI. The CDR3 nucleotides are TGTGCCAGCTCACCACAAACAGGGTATTCACCCCTCCACTTT. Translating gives CASSPQTGYSPLHF.

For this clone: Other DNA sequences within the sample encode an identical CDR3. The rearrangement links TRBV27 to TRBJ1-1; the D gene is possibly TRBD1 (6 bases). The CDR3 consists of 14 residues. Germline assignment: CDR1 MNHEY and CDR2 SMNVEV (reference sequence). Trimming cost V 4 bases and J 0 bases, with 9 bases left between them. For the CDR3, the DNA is TGTGCCAGCAGTTGGGGACAAGTGAACACTGAAGCTTTCTTT. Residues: CASSWGQVNTEAFF.

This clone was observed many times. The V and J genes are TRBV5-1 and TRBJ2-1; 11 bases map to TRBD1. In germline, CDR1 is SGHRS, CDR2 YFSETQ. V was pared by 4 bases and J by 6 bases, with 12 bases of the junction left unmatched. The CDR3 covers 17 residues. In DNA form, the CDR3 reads TGCGCCAGCAGCGAGACACGGACAGGGGGCAATCGCAATGAGCAGTTCTTC. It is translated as CASSETRTGGNRNEQFF.

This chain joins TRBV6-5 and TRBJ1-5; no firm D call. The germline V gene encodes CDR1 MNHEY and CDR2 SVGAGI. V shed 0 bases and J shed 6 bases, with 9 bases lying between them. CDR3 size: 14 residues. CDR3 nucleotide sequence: TGTGCCAGCAGTTACTCGAAGGTTAGTCAGCCCCAGCATTTT. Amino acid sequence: CASSYSKVSQPQHF.

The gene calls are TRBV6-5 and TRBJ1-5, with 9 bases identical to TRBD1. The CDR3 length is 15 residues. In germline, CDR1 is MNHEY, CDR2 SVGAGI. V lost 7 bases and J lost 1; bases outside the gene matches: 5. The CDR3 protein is CASTRDRASNQPQHF. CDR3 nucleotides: TGTGCCAGCACCAGGGACAGGGCCAGCAATCAGCCCCAGCATTTT.

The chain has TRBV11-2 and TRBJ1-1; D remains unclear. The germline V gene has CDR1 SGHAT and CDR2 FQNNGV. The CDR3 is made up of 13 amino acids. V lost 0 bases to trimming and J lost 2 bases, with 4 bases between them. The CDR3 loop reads CASSLDYNTEAFF. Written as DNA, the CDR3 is TGTGCCAGCAGCTTAGATTATAACACTGAAGCTTTCTTT.

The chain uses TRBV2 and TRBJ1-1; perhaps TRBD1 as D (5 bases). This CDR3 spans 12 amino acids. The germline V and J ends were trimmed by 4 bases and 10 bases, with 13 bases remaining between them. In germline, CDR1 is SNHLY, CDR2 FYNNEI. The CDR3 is CASSGRQPGAFF. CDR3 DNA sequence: TGTGCCAGCAGTGGGAGACAGCCGGGAGCTTTCTTT.

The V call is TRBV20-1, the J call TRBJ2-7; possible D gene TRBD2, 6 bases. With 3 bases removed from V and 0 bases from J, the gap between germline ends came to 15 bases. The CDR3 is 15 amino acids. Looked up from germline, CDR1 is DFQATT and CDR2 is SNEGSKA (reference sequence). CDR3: CSASPGGRGSYEQYF. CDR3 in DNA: TGCAGTGCTAGTCCCGGGGGACGGGGCTCCTACGAGCAGTACTTC.

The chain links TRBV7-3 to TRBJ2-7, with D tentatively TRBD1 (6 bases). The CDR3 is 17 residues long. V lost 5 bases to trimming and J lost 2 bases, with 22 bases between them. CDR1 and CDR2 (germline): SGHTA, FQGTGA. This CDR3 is CASSPGAGTWNTYEQYF. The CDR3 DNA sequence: TGTGCCAGCAGCCCCGGGGCCGGGACATGGAACACCTACGAGCAGTACTTC.